The TCR beta chain described here comes from a study of T cell repertoires in cytomegalovirus infection. Study background: HLA-C-restricted CMV epitopes, recently identified, and well-studied HLA-B-restricted ones were used by the study. Matching HLA type, along with CMV infection, was indicated by public TCR beta signatures.

Study results and limitations: Clonotype analysis showed dominance of the ex vivo response by HLA-C-restricted CMV-specific TCR beta clonotypes. The cumulative frequency of public TCR beta families distinguished individuals who carried CMV together with the relevant HLA.

For this clonotype: Its antigen is undetermined.

MiXCR, run by TCRdb on the reads, gives a single entry per CDR3 protein. This table has around 900,000 distinct CDR3 sequences, roughly 31% appearing once. This clonotype was obtained from a human donor in good health (CMV status not recorded). Some clones in this sample may be carry-over from other donors' samples. The sequences come from cultured CD8+ T cells from PBMCs, collected from culture after CMV antigen stimulation.

The CDR3 sequence is CASSSTRGEQYF. The CDR3 DNA is TGTGCCAGCAGCTCAACTAGGGGCGAGCAGTACTTC. V gene TRBV13 combines with J gene TRBJ2-7; D is perhaps TRBD1 or TRBD2 (5 bases each). V was clipped by 4 bases and J by 6 bases, with 10 bases between them. In germline, CDR1 is PRHDT, CDR2 FYEKMQ (reference sequence). This CDR3 spans 12 amino acids.